These T cell receptor beta chains were read from a single sample in a study of human T cells and chemical hapten exposure. TCRdb used MiXCR to reprocess the RACE reads, holding one entry per CDR3 protein. The table includes 120,000 to 150,000 distinct CDR3 sequences, approximately 10% detected once. The source material was whole blood, sampled in connection with sensitization to the hapten diphenylcyclopropenone (DPC). The receptors shown here come from a woman between 50 and 59 years old with alopecia areata. Some clones in this sample may be carry-over from other donors' samples. Both conserved end residues are part of each CDR3. A D gene is named only where the DNA matches it firmly. The size of a clone is reported for some rows only, either as once, few or many, or as a class for expanded clones.

cdr3_aa cdr3_nt v_call d_call cdr3_length clone_size j_call
CASSLGAGGHHEQFF TGTGCCAGCAGCTTAGGAGCGGGAGGGCATCATGAGCAGTTCTTC TRBV7-6 TRBD2 15 many TRBJ2-1
CSARSLAGQASSGANVLTF TGCAGTGCTAGATCCCTCGCGGGACAGGCCAGCTCTGGGGCCAACGTCCTGACTTTC TRBV20-1 TRBD1 19 many TRBJ2-6
CSVVLQGKAFF TGCAGCGTTGTCCTACAAGGGAAGGCTTTCTTT TRBV29-1 NA 11 many TRBJ1-1
CASSLKPSGGADTQYF TGTGCCAGCAGCTTAAAACCCTCGGGAGGAGCAGATACGCAGTATTTT TRBV7-3 TRBD2 16 NA TRBJ2-3
CASSQGANTFNYGYTF TGCGCCAGCAGCCAAGGGGCGAATACCTTTAACTATGGCTACACCTTC TRBV4-3 NA 16 few TRBJ1-2
CAWSEGYSNQPQLF TGTGCCTGGAGTGAAGGGTATAGCAATCAGCCCCAGCTTTTT TRBV30 NA 14 NA TRBJ1-5
CASSPTASGGLAGELFF TGTGCCAGCAGCCCGACTGCCAGCGGGGGGTTGGCCGGGGAGCTGTTTTTT TRBV5-4 TRBD2 17 NA TRBJ2-2
CASSRTRGATTDTQYF TGTGCCAGCAGCCGTACACGCGGGGCCACCACAGATACGCAGTATTTT TRBV7-3 NA 16 NA TRBJ2-3
CASSDLTGETEAFF TGTGCCAGCAGTGACCTGACAGGGGAGACTGAAGCTTTCTTT TRBV6-4 TRBD1 14 many TRBJ1-1
CASGQGVFEQYF TGTGCCAGCGGACAGGGCGTCTTCGAGCAGTACTTC TRBV13 TRBD1 12 few TRBJ2-7
CASSSPGLPGDTQYF TGTGCCAGCAGTTCTCCGGGTCTTCCTGGGGATACGCAGTATTTT TRBV6-6 NA 15 many TRBJ2-3
CASSQGEISYEQYF TGTGCCAGCAGCCAAGGGGAGATTTCCTACGAGCAGTACTTC TRBV7-6 NA 14 NA TRBJ2-7
CASSTGGKAEAFF TGTGCCAGCAGTACAGGGGGAAAAGCTGAAGCTTTCTTT TRBV28 TRBD1 13 many TRBJ1-1
CASSLVGTSGYNEQFF TGCGCCAGCAGCTTGGTAGGGACTAGCGGCTACAATGAGCAGTTCTTC TRBV5-1 TRBD2 16 few TRBJ2-1
CSARVEGVLHF TGCAGTGCTAGAGTCGAAGGGGTCCTCCACTTT TRBV20-1 NA 11 NA TRBJ1-6
CASIPWQEGWDSGNTIYF TGTGCCAGTATCCCTTGGCAGGAGGGTTGGGACTCTGGAAACACCATATATTTT TRBV19 NA 18 few TRBJ1-3
CASSSFSYEQYF TGTGCCAGCAGTTCTTTCTCCTACGAGCAGTACTTC TRBV27 NA 12 many TRBJ2-7
CASSVTAGPLGNEQFF TGTGCCAGCAGTGTTACCGCGGGTCCTTTAGGGAATGAGCAGTTCTTC TRBV2 NA 16 many TRBJ2-1
CASSAGDRYNSPLHF TGTGCCAGCAGCGCGGGAGACAGATATAATTCACCCCTCCACTTT TRBV7-2 NA 15 few TRBJ1-6
CASSPIWAEAFF TGTGCCAGCAGTCCTATATGGGCTGAAGCTTTCTTT TRBV28 NA 12 NA TRBJ1-1
CASTSTGVNQPQHF TGTGCCAGCACTTCGACAGGGGTAAATCAGCCCCAGCATTTT TRBV6-2/TRBV6-3 TRBD1 14 NA TRBJ1-5
CASSLRSSGRINTGELFF TGTGCCAGCAGCTTAAGGTCTAGCGGGAGGATAAACACCGGGGAGCTGTTTTTT TRBV7-8 TRBD2 18 few TRBJ2-2
CSVVAGGSQETQYF TGCAGCGTTGTAGCGGGAGGTTCGCAAGAGACCCAGTACTTC TRBV29-1 TRBD2 14 NA TRBJ2-5
CASSPRDRASYEQYF TGTGCCAGCTCACCACGGGACAGGGCTTCCTACGAGCAGTACTTC TRBV18 TRBD1 15 many TRBJ2-7
CAWSVLAGGPTQYF TGTGCCTGGAGTGTACTAGCGGGAGGCCCTACGCAGTATTTT TRBV30 TRBD2 14 few TRBJ2-3
CASSFQRQLNTEAFF TGTGCCAGCAGTTTTCAACGACAGCTAAACACTGAAGCTTTCTTT TRBV28 NA 15 few TRBJ1-1
CASSQSLGVGGQFF TGCGCCAGCAGCCAGTCCCTTGGGGTAGGAGGGCAGTTCTTC TRBV5-1 NA 14 NA TRBJ2-1
CASSPSELNTEAFF TGTGCCAGCTCACCAAGCGAGCTGAACACTGAAGCTTTCTTT TRBV18 NA 14 NA TRBJ1-1
CASSPRGLENTGELFF TGTGCCAGCAGCCCTCGAGGGCTTGAGAACACCGGGGAGCTGTTTTTT TRBV7-6 NA 16 few TRBJ2-2
CASSLLGQAGELFF TGTGCCAGCAGCCTTTTGGGACAGGCCGGGGAGCTGTTTTTT TRBV7-2 TRBD1 14 NA TRBJ2-2